Presented here are 17 T cell receptor beta chains from one specimen sequenced in a study of blood T cells in healthy people across ages. Primers used in a second PCR of roughly 7 to 11 cycles were a sample-barcoded 5' primer and a J-beta primer mix. TCRdb itself ran the 5' RACE reads through MiXCR, one entry per CDR3 protein. The sample contains hundreds of thousands of distinct CDR3 sequences, 20% to 25% of which appear only once. Specimen: blood. These receptors were taken from a man between 65 and 80 years old in good health.

The count of this clonotype is one. The chain employs TRBV5-6 and TRBJ1-6; no reliable D call. The germline gives CDR1 SGHDT, CDR2 YYEEEE. This CDR3 comprises 15 residues. Trimming left V 0 bases short and J 7 bases short, with 11 bases between. The CDR3 sequence: CASSLDAARNSPLHF. The CDR3, as DNA: TGTGCCAGCAGCTTGGATGCGGCAAGAAATTCACCCCTCCACTTT.

This clonotype came up a few times. This CDR3 reads CARSASGSDTQYF. The CDR3 bases are TGTGCCAGGAGTGCTAGCGGGAGTGATACGCAGTATTTT. The chain couples TRBV7-9 to TRBJ2-3; 10 nucleotides line up with TRBD2. The CDR3 is 13 residues long. Looked up from germline, CDR1 is SEHNR and CDR2 is FQNEAQ (reference sequence). With V trimmed by 9 bases and J by 6 bases, 6 bases remained unmatched.

This chain links TRBV7-9 with TRBJ2-1, with 7 bases that match TRBD2. Germline loops: CDR1 SEHNR, CDR2 FQNEAQ (reference sequence). This CDR3 comprises 15 residues. Trimming cost V 6 bases and J 0 bases; bases outside gene matches: 5. The CDR3 DNA reads as TGTGCCAGCAGGCTGGCTAGCGGCTCCTACAATGAGCAGTTCTTC. Protein sequence: CASRLASGSYNEQFF.

The chain links TRBV20-1 to TRBJ2-3; 9 bases are a match to TRBD2. The CDR3 covers 14 residues. V dropped 6 bases and J dropped 0; count of bases not matched to a gene: 4. CDR1 and CDR2 from the germline V gene are DFQATT and SNEGSKA (reference sequence). The CDR3 protein is CSAPAGGSTDTQYF. DNA for the CDR3: TGCAGTGCCCCAGCGGGAGGAAGCACAGATACGCAGTATTTT.

V is TRBV29-1 and J is TRBJ2-5; no definite D call. Trimming stripped 3 bases from V and 3 bases from J, with 2 bases between. The CDR3 is 10 residues long. Germline CDR1 reads SQVTM; CDR2 reads ANQGSEA. The DNA of the CDR3 is TGCAGCGTTGAGGAAGAGACCCAGTACTTC. This sequence encodes CSVEEETQYF. Full variable domain (missing parts from reference TRBV29-1 and TRBJ2-5): SAVISQKPSRDICQRGTSLTIQCQVDSQVTMMFWYRQQPGQSLTLIATANQGSEATYESGFVIDKFPISRPNLTFSTLTVSNMSPEDSSIYLCSVEEETQYFGPGTRLLVL.

The chain has TRBV20-1 and TRBJ1-5; D perhaps matches TRBD1 (5 bases). Germline-derived CDR1 and CDR2 are DFQATT and SNEGSKA (reference sequence). Trimming stripped 7 bases from V and 3 bases from J, with 16 bases between. This CDR3 has 14 residues. The CDR3 is CSVGGAGHNQPQHF. The CDR3 DNA follows: TGCAGTGTTGGCGGGGCAGGTCACAATCAGCCCCAGCATTTT.

This chain joins TRBV7-9 and TRBJ2-3; 7 nucleotides align to TRBD2. J lost 2 bases, V lost 7 bases, and 15 bases had no gene match. Germline V CDR1 and CDR2: SEHNR, FQNEAQ (reference sequence). This CDR3 has 17 amino acids. For the CDR3, the DNA is TGTGCCAGCACCCTAGCCCTAGCGGTTATAAACACAGATACGCAGTATTTT. This codes for CASTLALAVINTDTQYF.

This chain joins TRBV7-9 and TRBJ2-5; TRBD2 matches at 9 bases. The trim removed 4 bases at V and 2 bases at J, leaving 8 bases unmatched. The CDR3 loop spans 16 amino acids. Germline CDR1 and CDR2: SEHNR and FQNEAQ (reference sequence). CDR3 sequence reads: CASSSEPGLAQETQYF. The DNA of the CDR3 is TGTGCCAGCAGCTCAGAGCCGGGACTAGCACAAGAGACCCAGTACTTC.

The chain has TRBV4-1 and TRBJ2-7; 11 bases align to TRBD2. The CDR3 loop spans 16 amino acids. Per germline, CDR1 MGHRA and CDR2 YSYEKL. The ends lost 4 bases at V and 6 bases at J; junction bases unmatched: 11. This CDR3 is CASSRNLLAGGREQYF. DNA for the CDR3: TGCGCCAGCAGCCGAAACCTTCTAGCGGGAGGCCGCGAGCAGTACTTC.

This clonotype was seen only a few times. V gene TRBV7-9 combines with J gene TRBJ2-1, with a tentative D call TRBD2 (6 bases). The germline gives CDR1 SEHNR, CDR2 FQNEAQ (reference sequence). The CDR3 is 17 residues long. V lost 1 base to trimming and J lost 1 base, with 14 bases between them. The CDR3, as DNA: TGTGCCAGCAGCTTAGTTGGGGGACTCCTTTCCTACAATGAGCAGTTCTTC. The encoded protein is CASSLVGGLLSYNEQFF.

The chain employs TRBV3-1 and TRBJ2-1, with 11 bases fitting TRBD2. Looked up from germline, CDR1 is LGHDT and CDR2 is YNNKEL (reference sequence). The CDR3 totals 18 residues. Trimming took 2 bases from V and 4 from J; bases not matched to a gene: 10. CDR3: CASSQPPHTSGSYNEQFF. The CDR3 DNA sequence: TGTGCCAGCAGCCAACCACCTCATACTAGCGGGAGTTACAATGAGCAGTTCTTC.

J is TRBJ2-2 and V is TRBV4-1; D remains unclear. CDR3 length equals 15 residues. The ends were cut back, 2 bases at V and 5 bases at J, with 12 bases in the middle. The germline V gene encodes CDR1 MGHRA and CDR2 YSYEKL. The CDR3 sequence: CASSQQFMGTGELFF. CDR3 in DNA: TGCGCCAGCAGCCAACAATTTATGGGGACCGGGGAGCTGTTTTTT.

This clonotype has ten or more counts. This rearrangement joins TRBV21-1 to TRBJ2-2; the table's TRBD1 call for D was not verified on the DNA. TRBV21-1 is a known pseudogene. There are 15 residues in the CDR3. CDR3 in amino acids: CASSSQQGYTGELFF. CDR3 DNA: TGTGCCAGCAGCTCCCAACAGGGCTACACCGGGGAGCTGTTTTTT.

In this sample, this clonotype turned up a few times. The chain combines TRBV5-1 with TRBJ2-3, with 8 nucleotides matching TRBD1. V trimming: 0 bases; J trimming: 3 bases; junction bases outside the gene matches: 6. Per germline, CDR1 SGHRS and CDR2 YFSETQ. The CDR3 sequence is 16 residues long. The CDR3 region has the DNA TGCGCCAGCAGCTTGGCCCAACAGGGGGTTACAGATACGCAGTATTTT. Its protein is CASSLAQQGVTDTQYF.

The rearrangement joins TRBV7-3 to TRBJ2-5; 11 positions match TRBD2. The J call could be wrong; TRBJ2-1 is a better fit for the DNA end. The germline V gene encodes CDR1 SGHTA and CDR2 FQGTGA. This CDR3 contains 17 residues. This chain's CDR3 is CASSFSGGTSGDNEQFF. The CDR3 bases are TGTGCCAGCAGCTTTTCAGGTGGGACTAGCGGCGACAATGAGCAGTTCTTC.

As to this clonotype: This may be a read error: a much more frequent sequence differs by one nucleotide. The genes are TRBV6-6 and TRBJ2-5; 9 bases map to TRBD2. CDR3 length: 15 residues. After removal of 7 bases from V and 5 bases from J, the junction contained 11 bases not matched to a gene. Germline V gives CDR1 MNHNY, CDR2 SVGAGI (reference sequence). The CDR3 loop is CASTHFSSGTETQYF. CDR3 bases: TGTGCCAGCACCCATTTTTCTAGCGGGACGGAGACCCAGTACTTC.

This clonotype appeared a few times. The chain uses TRBV5-1 and TRBJ2-2, with 7 bases aligning to TRBD2. CDR1 is SGHRS, CDR2 YFSETQ, per germline. The CDR3 length is 18 residues. The V and J ends lost 1 base and 5 bases, in that order; junction bases with no gene match: 14. CDR3 coding DNA: TGCGCCAGCAGCTTGTATTCGCGGGAGCTGGTGAGGACCGGGGAGCTGTTTTTT. Protein sequence: CASSLYSRELVRTGELFF.